A selection of T cell receptor beta chains follows, all from one sample in a study of blood T cells in healthy people across ages. TCRdb re-called the 5' RACE reads through MiXCR, storing one row per CDR3 protein. The sample lists some 670,000 distinct CDR3 sequences; roughly half were seen once. The sample was blood. These receptor sequences come from a woman aged 80 or over in good health. Each CDR3 is given with its conserved first and last residue. A D gene is named only where the DNA matches it firmly. Part of the rows lack a size; the others show once, few, many or a class for expanded clones.

d_gene	v_gene	abundance	j_gene	CDR3aa	CDR3nt
TRBD2	TRBV20-1	-	TRBJ2-7	CSARRAGGATYNEQYF	TGCAGTGCTAGAAGAGCGGGGGGAGCGACCTACAATGAGCAGTACTTC
-	TRBV27	-	TRBJ1-2	CASSLVLLGMAGHYGYTF	TGTGCCAGCAGTTTAGTGCTGCTGGGGATGGCAGGGCACTATGGCTACACCTTC
-	TRBV4-2	many	TRBJ1-4	CASSQGQLDEKLFF	TGTGCCAGCAGCCAAGGACAGCTGGATGAAAAACTGTTTTTT
-	TRBV7-9	many	TRBJ2-3	CASSLVGGDTQYF	TGTGCCAGCAGTCTCGTAGGGGGAGATACGCAGTATTTT
-	TRBV20-1	many	TRBJ2-5	CSAREGQAQETQYF	TGCAGTGCTAGAGAGGGACAAGCTCAAGAGACCCAGTACTTC
TRBD1	TRBV6-5	-	TRBJ2-4	CASSVSGQAQNIQYF	TGTGCCAGCAGTGTATCGGGACAGGCGCAAAACATTCAGTACTTC
TRBD1	TRBV7-2	many	TRBJ2-4	CASSLEGTGTYIQYF	TGTGCCAGCAGCTTAGAGGGGACAGGGACCTACATTCAGTACTTC
-	TRBV6-1	-	TRBJ2-3	CASTDRVAGTDTQYF	TGTGCCAGCACCGATCGGGTAGCGGGCACAGATACGCAGTATTTT
-	TRBV6-6	many	TRBJ1-5	CASSFPRAGSSNQPQHF	TGTGCCAGCAGTTTCCCAAGGGCAGGGAGTAGCAATCAGCCCCAGCATTTT
-	TRBV2	-	TRBJ2-2	CASSEKGFSGELFF	TGTGCCAGCAGTGAAAAGGGGTTCAGCGGGGAGCTGTTTTTT
TRBD2	TRBV6-2/TRBV6-3	-	TRBJ2-3	CASSYLGLAGTDTQYF	TGTGCCAGCAGTTACTTGGGACTAGCGGGTACAGATACGCAGTATTTT
TRBD1	TRBV12-3/TRBV12-4	-	TRBJ2-5	CASSFQGVQETQYF	TGTGCCAGCAGCTTCCAGGGGGTGCAAGAGACCCAGTACTTC
-	TRBV28	-	TRBJ2-7	CASTHQGGGRLYEQYF	TGTGCCAGCACCCATCAAGGGGGAGGGAGGCTTTACGAGCAGTACTTC
-	TRBV9	many	TRBJ2-1	CASSVQGLGAYNEQFF	TGTGCCAGCAGCGTACAGGGGCTAGGGGCCTACAATGAGCAGTTCTTC